Listed below are T cell receptor beta chains from one sample, sequenced in a study of blood T cell repertoires in COVID-19. Using immunoSEQ multiplex PCR, the repertoire was profiled, and TCRdb retains in-frame clones only, with some absent. The sample yields 150,000 to 200,000 clones, roughly 86% seen once. Sequenced: PBMCs or T cells enriched from blood (not recorded which). The receptors were sampled from a woman aged 40 to 50 in a cohort exposed to, infected with or recovered from COVID-19 (not recorded which). Both conserved end residues are part of each CDR3. The order of the fields is J gene, D gene, V gene, clone size, CDR3 protein, CDR3 DNA. D genes are given only for firm matches. Size tells how often a clone was seen (once, few, many) or the class of an expanded clone, and some rows leave it out.

TRBJ1-1,TRBD1,TRBV6-5,-,CASSLDREVAEAFF,TGTGCCAGCAGTTTGGACAGGGAGGTGGCTGAAGCTTTCTTT
TRBJ1-1,TRBD1,TRBV19,-,CASSVTGGAGTEAFF,TGTGCCAGTAGTGTTACAGGGGGCGCGGGCACTGAAGCTTTCTTT
TRBJ1-2,-,TRBV19,-,CASSLGWGRFSGSGYTF,TGTGCCAGTAGCCTCGGGTGGGGGCGATTCAGCGGTTCTGGCTACACCTTC
TRBJ1-2,TRBD1,TRBV11-1,few,CASSITGGSYTF,TGTGCCAGCAGCATCACAGGGGGGAGCTACACCTTC
TRBJ1-4,TRBD1,TRBV23-1,-,CASGTGQRNEKLFF,TGCGCCAGCGGGACGGGACAGAGAAATGAAAAACTGTTTTTT
TRBJ1-4,-,TRBV7-9,-,CASSQRQEANEKLFF,TGTGCCAGCAGCCAACGACAGGAGGCTAATGAAAAACTGTTTTTT
TRBJ1-5,-,TRBV27,once,CASSLGPRVGNQPQHF,TGTGCCAGCAGTTTGGGCCCCAGGGTGGGCAATCAGCCCCAGCATTTT
TRBJ2-1,-,TRBV9,-,CASSVATYEQFF,TGTGCCAGCAGCGTAGCTACGTATGAGCAGTTCTTC
TRBJ1-2,TRBD1,TRBV7-9,-,CASSVDRDGYTF,TGTGCCAGCAGCGTAGACAGGGATGGCTACACCTTC
TRBJ2-1,TRBD1,TRBV5-1,-,CASSSGTGSGDEQFF,TGCGCCAGCAGCTCCGGGACAGGGTCGGGGGATGAGCAGTTCTTC
TRBJ2-2,-,TRBV9,-,CASSARVSTGELFF,TGTGCCAGCAGCGCCAGGGTTTCTACCGGGGAGCTGTTTTTT
TRBJ2-5,TRBD2,TRBV7-6,-,CASSPSWAPLTSGRETQYF,TGTGCCAGCAGCCCAAGTTGGGCCCCCCTGACTAGCGGGAGAGAGACCCAGTACTTC
TRBJ2-7,-,TRBV10-2,-,CASSEGGPPHEQYF,TGCGCCAGCAGTGAAGGGGGACCACCGCACGAGCAGTACTTC
TRBJ1-4,TRBD1,TRBV5-1,-,CASSSGTATNEKLFF,TGCGCCAGCAGCTCGGGGACAGCAACTAATGAAAAACTGTTTTTT
TRBJ2-7,TRBD2,TRBV7-9,-,CASSGRAYEQYF,TGTGCCAGCAGCGGGAGGGCCTACGAGCAGTACTTC
TRBJ2-1,TRBD2,TRBV13,-,CASSPQREGPYNEQFF,TGTGCCAGCAGCCCTCAGCGGGAGGGCCCCTACAATGAGCAGTTCTTC
TRBJ2-3,-,TRBV2,once,CASRPSVGDTQYF,TGTGCCAGCAGACCTAGCGTAGGAGATACGCAGTATTTT
TRBJ2-1,TRBD2,TRBV19,once,CASSLTGLAGDEQFF,TGTGCCAGTAGCCTAACGGGACTAGCGGGAGATGAGCAGTTCTTC
TRBJ1-1,TRBD1,TRBV10-3,-,CAISESGQGANTEAFF,TGTGCCATCAGTGAGTCGGGACAGGGGGCGAACACTGAAGCTTTCTTT
TRBJ2-3,TRBD2,TRBV7-6,-,CASSSLAGGTDTQYF,TGTGCCAGCAGCTCTCTAGCGGGGGGCACAGATACGCAGTATTTT
TRBJ2-5,-,TRBV12-3/TRBV12-4,-,CASSLTDQAQYF,TGTGCCAGCAGTTTAACGGATCAGGCCCAGTACTTC
TRBJ1-1,-,TRBV5-5,once,CASSLAGNTEAFF,TGTGCCAGCAGCTTGGCAGGGAACACTGAAGCTTTCTTT